This is a list of T cell receptor beta chains from one sample in a study of cytomegalovirus exposure and HLA in healthy donors. The method was immunoSEQ multiplex PCR; TCRdb's version includes in-frame clones alone and lacks a portion of them. The sample yields approximately 140,000 clones, 80% to 90% seen once. Sequencing was done on a sample of PBMCs. The source of these receptors is a young man in good health and CMV-seronegative. Both conserved end residues are part of each CDR3. D genes are given only for firm matches. Expanded clones get a size class; other rows say once, few or many, or leave the size out.

D gene,clone size,J gene,V gene,CDR3 DNA,CDR3 protein
.,.,TRBJ1-5,TRBV6-1,TGTGCCAGCAGTGAAGCGTATCGGCAGCCCCAGCATTTT,CASSEAYRQPQHF
.,.,TRBJ1-2,TRBV19,TGTGCCAGTAGTACCCAGGATGTCTATGGCTACACCTTC,CASSTQDVYGYTF
TRBD1,once,TRBJ1-2,TRBV20-1,TGCAGTGCCTTAACGACAGGGTTGAACACCTTC,CSALTTGLNTF
.,.,TRBJ2-1,TRBV5-1,TGCGCCAGCAGCTTGGATGGCCCGCGGTCCTACAATGAGCAGTTCTTC,CASSLDGPRSYNEQFF
.,.,TRBJ2-7,TRBV28,TGTGCCAGCAGTTCTGGCGGAAAAGGCTCCTACGAGCAGTACTTC,CASSSGGKGSYEQYF
.,.,TRBJ1-5,TRBV6-4,TGTGCCAGCAGTTCAGGGGAAGGGCAGCCCCAGCATTTT,CASSSGEGQPQHF
TRBD2,.,TRBJ2-7,TRBV19,TGTGCCAGTAGTCAGGGAGGGTTGGCCTACGAGCAGTACTTC,CASSQGGLAYEQYF
TRBD1,few,TRBJ1-2,TRBV6-1,TGTGCCAGCATTATAGGGGGCAGGGGCTATGGCTACACCTTC,CASIIGGRGYGYTF
.,.,TRBJ2-5,TRBV5-6,TGTGCCAGCAGCTTGGCACGGGAAGAGACCCAGTACTTC,CASSLAREETQYF
.,.,TRBJ2-1,TRBV11-2,TGTGCCAGCAGCTTAAGTACTTACAATGAGCAGTTCTTC,CASSLSTYNEQFF
TRBD2,.,TRBJ2-1,TRBV29-1,TGCAGCGTTGAAAGGACTAGCGGGGGATCCTACAATGAGCAGTTCTTC,CSVERTSGGSYNEQFF